This T cell receptor beta chain was sequenced for a study of T-cell memory formation after mild COVID-19. Study observations and caveats: Mostly located in CM and EM were contracting CD4+ clones, with contracting CD8+ clones located in EMRA. Whether day 37 second-wave clones are SARS-CoV-2-specific was not confirmed.

Turning to this clonotype: Its specificity is unknown.

The CDR3 runs to 15 residues. Trimming at V came to 4 bases and at J to 5 bases, leaving 6 bases not matched to a gene. Per germline, CDR1 SEHNR and CDR2 FQNEAQ (reference sequence). TCRdb fed the 5' RACE reads into MiXCR, producing one record per CDR3 protein. Found here are 450,000 to 700,000 distinct CDR3 sequences, 18% of them singletons; the top ten hold around 11%. The chain combines TRBV7-9 with TRBJ1-2; TRBD1 matches 11 bases. The receptor was isolated from an adult woman who had mild COVID-19 (a few samples of this study predate the infection). Cell type and time point are not known. The specimen sequenced was PBMCs or a T cell subset sorted from them (not recorded which). In DNA form, the CDR3 reads TGTGCCAGCAGCTCCCCGGGACAGGGGGAATATGGCTACACCTTC. It encodes CASSSPGQGEYGYTF.